One sample yielded the 13 T cell receptor beta chains listed below, sequenced in a study of CD8 T cells in ankylosing spondylitis (dated by TCRdb to about 2017). Library creation used 5' RACE. Instrument on record: Illumina HiSeq 2500. TCRdb reprocessed the public reads (quality trimming at Q25 with fastp, clone calling with MiXCR) and kept in-frame beta chains. Each CDR3 protein gets just one entry, which takes the most common genes and DNA from the rows behind it. Present in this sample are 130,000 or so distinct CDR3 sequences, 6.5% to 9% of which were seen just once. Roughly an eighth of the sample lies in the top ten. Material: blood, either unsorted or a sorted T cell fraction (not recorded which). These receptors originate from a male donor with ankylosing spondylitis or in good health (not recorded which).

At least ten counts were recorded for this clonotype. The J gene is TRBJ2-5, the V gene TRBV10-2, with D tentatively TRBD1 (5 bases). Germline V gene lookup returns CDR1 WSHSY and CDR2 SAAADI. This CDR3 spans 14 amino acids. Trimming removed 0 bases at V and 7 bases at J, with 12 bases between. CDR3 sequence (DNA): TGCGCCAGCAGTGAGTCGGACATGTTGGGGACCCAGTACTTC. This encodes CASSESDMLGTQYF.

At least ten counts were recorded for this clonotype. The J gene is TRBJ2-6, the V gene TRBV6-5; D call uncertain. V lost 2 bases to trimming and J lost 4 bases, with 15 bases between them. Germline assignment: CDR1 MNHEY and CDR2 SVGAGI. There are 17 residues in the CDR3. This chain's CDR3 is CASSYLRSNSGANVLTF. Written as DNA, the CDR3 is TGTGCCAGCAGTTACCTCCGGTCGAACTCCGGGGCCAACGTCCTGACTTTC.

Ten or more counts support this clonotype. CDR3 region: CSASALAGSIYEQYF. As DNA, the CDR3 is TGCAGTGCTAGTGCTCTAGCGGGCTCAATCTACGAGCAGTACTTC. The V gene is TRBV20-1, the J gene TRBJ2-7; 8 bases are a match to TRBD2. This CDR3 is built from 15 residues. Germline V gene lookup returns CDR1 DFQATT and CDR2 SNEGSKA (reference sequence). Unmatched junction bases numbered 10, after V lost 3 bases and J lost 3 bases.

This clonotype has at least ten counts. The V gene is TRBV28, the J gene TRBJ2-1; D uncertain. Trimming shortened V by 4 bases and J by 6 bases, and 7 bases separated the two germline ends. This CDR3 contains 12 residues. From germline, CDR1 is MDHEN and CDR2 SYDVKM. CDR3 nucleotide sequence: TGTGCCAGCAGTTGGCGCGGCAATGAGCAGTTCTTC. It encodes CASSWRGNEQFF. The full variable domain, its missing parts supplied by reference TRBV28 and TRBJ2-1, is DVKVTQSSRYLVKRTGEKVFLECVQDMDHENMFWYRQDPGLGLRLIYFSYDVKMKEKGDIPEGYSVSREKKERFSLILESASTNQTSMYLCASSWRGNEQFFGPGTRLTVL.

Details on this clonotype: A read error is possible here, since a much larger clone lies one base away. This chain links TRBV5-1 with TRBJ2-1; TRBD2 agrees at 16 bases. The V segment lost 4 bases and the J segment 16 bases; nucleotides outside the gene matches: 8. Looked up from germline, CDR1 is SGHRS and CDR2 is YFSETQ. This CDR3 is 14 amino acids long. The CDR3 nucleotides are TGCGCCAGCAGCACCGGGACTAGCGGGAGGGTTGACTTCTTC. Its translation is CASSTGTSGRVDFF.

This clonotype was observed at least ten times. This chain uses TRBV20-1 with TRBJ2-3; TRBD2 matches 11 bases. Trimming at V came to 4 bases and at J to 4 bases, leaving 13 bases not matched to a gene. The CDR3 loop spans 17 amino acids. CDR1 is DFQATT, CDR2 SNEGSKA, per germline (reference sequence). The CDR3 loop reads CSANTGTSGGGADTQYF. For the CDR3, the DNA is TGCAGTGCTAATACCGGGACTAGCGGAGGAGGGGCAGATACGCAGTATTTT.

This clonotype has a count of ten or more. This sequence joins TRBV12-3 or TRBV12-4 and TRBJ1-5; a possible D gene is TRBD1 (6 bases). With 5 bases removed from V and 5 bases from J, the gap between germline ends came to 16 bases. The CDR3 sequence is 15 residues long. CDR3 DNA sequence: TGTGCCAGCAGTCCGGGTCCCGGGGGCCATCAGCCCCAGCATTTT. Translation gives CASSPGPGGHQPQHF.

This clonotype was observed many times. The chain is built from TRBV9 and TRBJ2-7; D is unclear. The CDR3 consists of 13 residues. From germline, CDR1 is SGDLS and CDR2 YYNGEE. V shed 0 bases and J shed 5 bases, with 9 bases lying between them. DNA for the CDR3: TGTGCCAGCAGCGTAGTACCGGGTAACGAGCAGTACTTC. It codes for CASSVVPGNEQYF.

This clonotype was detected ten times or more. The chain is built from TRBV20-1 and TRBJ2-5; TRBD2 might be the D (6 bases). V was trimmed by 6 bases and J by 0 bases, leaving 11 bases between them. The CDR3 loop spans 13 amino acids. The germline V gene encodes CDR1 DFQATT and CDR2 SNEGSKA (reference sequence). CDR3 amino acids: CSAESGYQETQYF. The CDR3, as DNA: TGCAGTGCGGAGAGCGGGTACCAAGAGACCCAGTACTTC.

This clonotype was detected a few times. The V call is TRBV7-3, the J call TRBJ2-5, with D possibly called TRBD1 or TRBD2 (6 bases each). CDR1 is SGHTA and CDR2 is FQGTGA in the germline V gene. Trimming pared 5 bases from V and 2 bases from J, leaving 15 bases between. The CDR3 has 15 amino acids. The CDR3 coding sequence is TGTGCCAGCAGCCTCGGGGGCAGACGTCAAGAGACCCAGTACTTC. Translating gives CASSLGGRRQETQYF.

This clonotype was seen many times. The chain recombines TRBV19 with TRBJ2-4, with D possibly TRBD2 on 5 matching bases. V lost 2 bases and J lost 9, with 17 bases in between. The germline gives CDR1 LNHDA, CDR2 SQIVND (reference sequence). This CDR3 comprises 15 residues. The CDR3 spells CASSISRVPPGIQYF. CDR3 DNA: TGTGCCAGTAGTATATCGAGGGTCCCACCCGGCATTCAGTACTTC.

This clonotype occurred many times. The genes are TRBV5-4 and TRBJ2-1; 9 bases fit TRBD2. The V and J ends lost 1 base and 0 bases, in that order; junction bases with no gene match: 11. CDR3 size: 19 residues. CDR1 is SGHNT, CDR2 YYREEE, per germline (reference sequence). As DNA, the CDR3 is TGTGCCAGCAGCTTGAGGGAGCGGGGGGTGCTGAGCTCCTACAATGAGCAGTTCTTC. Translating gives CASSLRERGVLSSYNEQFF.

This clonotype came up many times. The chain employs TRBV11-2 and TRBJ1-1; 11 bases map to TRBD1. This CDR3 has 15 residues. Germline lookup yields CDR1 SGHAT and CDR2 FQNNGV. The ends lost 4 bases at V and 2 bases at J; junction bases unmatched: 3. The CDR3 here is CASSWGQGGNTEAFF. In nucleotides, the CDR3 is TGTGCCAGCAGCTGGGGACAGGGGGGCAACACTGAAGCTTTCTTT.